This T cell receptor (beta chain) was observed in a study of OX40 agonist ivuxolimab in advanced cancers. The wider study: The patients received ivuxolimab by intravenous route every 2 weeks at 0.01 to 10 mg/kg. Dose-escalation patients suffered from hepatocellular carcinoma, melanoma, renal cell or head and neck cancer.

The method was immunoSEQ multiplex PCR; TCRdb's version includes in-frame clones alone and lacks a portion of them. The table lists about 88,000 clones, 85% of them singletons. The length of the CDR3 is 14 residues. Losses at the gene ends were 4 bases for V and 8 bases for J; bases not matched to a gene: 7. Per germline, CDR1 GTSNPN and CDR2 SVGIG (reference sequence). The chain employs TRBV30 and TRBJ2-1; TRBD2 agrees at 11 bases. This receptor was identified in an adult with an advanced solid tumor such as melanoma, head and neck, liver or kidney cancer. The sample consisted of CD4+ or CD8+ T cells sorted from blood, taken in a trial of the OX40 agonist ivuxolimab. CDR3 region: CAWTPGLAEDEQFF. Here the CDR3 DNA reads TGTGCCTGGACGCCGGGACTAGCGGAGGATGAGCAGTTCTTC. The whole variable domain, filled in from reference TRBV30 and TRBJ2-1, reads SQTIHQWPATLVQPVGSPLSLECTVEGTSNPNLYWYRQAAGRGLQLLFYSVGIGQISSEVPQNLSASRPQDRQFILSSKKLLLSDSGFYLCAWTPGLAEDEQFFGPGTRLTVL.